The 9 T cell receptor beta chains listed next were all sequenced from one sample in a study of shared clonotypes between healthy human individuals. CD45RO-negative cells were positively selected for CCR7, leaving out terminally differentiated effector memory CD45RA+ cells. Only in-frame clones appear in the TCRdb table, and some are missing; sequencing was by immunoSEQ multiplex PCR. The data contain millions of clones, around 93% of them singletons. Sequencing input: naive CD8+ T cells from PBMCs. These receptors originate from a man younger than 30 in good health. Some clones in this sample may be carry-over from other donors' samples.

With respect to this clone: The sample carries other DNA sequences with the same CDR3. The CDR3 coding sequence is TGTGCCAGCAGCCTACAGGGGTCAAATCAGCCCCAGCATTTT. Protein: CASSLQGSNQPQHF. The rearrangement joins TRBV7-9 to TRBJ1-5, with 7 bases aligning to TRBD1. CDR1 and CDR2 (germline): SEHNR, FQNEAQ (reference sequence). With V trimmed by 5 bases and J by 4 bases, 5 bases remained unmatched. CDR3 length equals 14 residues. Using reference TRBV7-9 and TRBJ1-5 for the parts outside the CDR3, the full variable domain is DTGVSQNPRHKITKRGQNVTFRCDPISEHNRLYWYRQTLGQGPEFLTYFQNEAQLEKSRLLSDRFSAERPKGSFSTLEIQRTEQGDSAMYLCASSLQGSNQPQHFGDGTRLSIL.

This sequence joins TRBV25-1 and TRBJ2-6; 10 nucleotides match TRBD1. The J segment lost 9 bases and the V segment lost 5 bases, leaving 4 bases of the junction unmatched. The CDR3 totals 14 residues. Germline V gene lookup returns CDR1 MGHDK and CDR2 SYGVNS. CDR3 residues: CASSRTGGGNVLTF. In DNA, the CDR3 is TGTGCCAGCAGTAGGACAGGGGGAGGCAACGTCCTGACTTTC.

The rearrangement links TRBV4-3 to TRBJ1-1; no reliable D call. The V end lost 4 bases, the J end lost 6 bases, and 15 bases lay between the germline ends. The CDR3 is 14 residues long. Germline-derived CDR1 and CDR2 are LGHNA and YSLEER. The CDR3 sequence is CASSPTPGSPEAFF. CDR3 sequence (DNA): TGCGCCAGCAGCCCGACCCCGGGGTCTCCTGAAGCTTTCTTT.

CDR3 in amino acids: CASSHWGGQGDEQYF. The DNA of the CDR3 is TGCGCCAGCAGCCATTGGGGGGGACAGGGCGACGAGCAGTACTTC. The chain uses TRBV5-1 and TRBJ2-7; TRBD1 matches at 9 bases. The CDR3 runs to 15 residues. V was pared by 4 bases and J by 5 bases, with 10 bases of the junction left unmatched. The germline gives CDR1 SGHRS, CDR2 YFSETQ.

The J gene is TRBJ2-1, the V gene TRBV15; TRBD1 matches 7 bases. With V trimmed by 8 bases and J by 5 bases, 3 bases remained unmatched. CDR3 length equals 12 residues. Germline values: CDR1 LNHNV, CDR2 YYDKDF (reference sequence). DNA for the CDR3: TGTGCCACCCGGGACAGACACAATGAGCAGTTCTTC. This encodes CATRDRHNEQFF.

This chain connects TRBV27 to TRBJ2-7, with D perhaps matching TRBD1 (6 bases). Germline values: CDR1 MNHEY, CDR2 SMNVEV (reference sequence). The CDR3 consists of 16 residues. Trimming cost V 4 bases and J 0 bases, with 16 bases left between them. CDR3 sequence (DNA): TGTGCCAGCAGTTCCGCGACAGGTTCGAGCTCCTACGAGCAGTACTTC. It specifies CASSSATGSSSYEQYF.

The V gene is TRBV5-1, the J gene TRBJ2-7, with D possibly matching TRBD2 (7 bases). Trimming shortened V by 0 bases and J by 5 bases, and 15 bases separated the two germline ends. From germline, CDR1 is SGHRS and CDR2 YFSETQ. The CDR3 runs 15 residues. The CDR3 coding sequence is TGCGCCAGCAGCTTGGCCGGCCCGGGGGGCGACGAGCAGTACTTC. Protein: CASSLAGPGGDEQYF.

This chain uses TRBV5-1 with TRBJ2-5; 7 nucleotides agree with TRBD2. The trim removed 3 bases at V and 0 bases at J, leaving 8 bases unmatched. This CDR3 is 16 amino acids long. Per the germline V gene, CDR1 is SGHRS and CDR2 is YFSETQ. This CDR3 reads CASSWRRAGYQETQYF. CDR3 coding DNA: TGCGCCAGCAGCTGGCGTCGAGCGGGGTACCAAGAGACCCAGTACTTC.

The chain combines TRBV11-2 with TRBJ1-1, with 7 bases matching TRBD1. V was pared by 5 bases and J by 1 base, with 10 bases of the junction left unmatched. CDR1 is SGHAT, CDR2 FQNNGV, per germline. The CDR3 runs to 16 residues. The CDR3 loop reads CASSGRQGGTNTEAFF. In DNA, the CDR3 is TGTGCCAGCAGCGGTCGACAGGGAGGGACGAACACTGAAGCTTTCTTT.